This T cell receptor beta chain was found in a study of T cells in localized non-small cell lung cancer. The V end lost 0 bases, the J end lost 7 bases, and 7 bases lay between the germline ends. This CDR3 has 13 amino acids. CDR1 is SGHAT and CDR2 is FQNNGV in the germline V gene. Some clones are missing from TCRdb's copy, which holds only in-frame ones; the method was immunoSEQ multiplex PCR. Among 35,000 to 45,000 clones listed, about four fifths were seen once. The V and J genes are TRBV11-2 and TRBJ2-1; D perhaps matches TRBD1 (5 bases). Sequenced here: peripheral blood, sampled before any cancer treatment. This TCR was sampled from a male donor older than 55 with stage III squamous cell lung carcinoma. CDR3 residues: CASSLDRQNEQFF. CDR3 DNA: TGTGCCAGCAGCTTAGATAGACAGAATGAGCAGTTCTTC. The entire variable domain, with the rest obtained from reference TRBV11-2 and TRBJ2-1, is as follows: EAGVAQSPRYKIIEKRQSVAFWCNPISGHATLYWYQQILGQGPKLLIQFQNNGVVDDSQLPKDRFSAERLKGVDSTLKIQPAKLEDSAVYLCASSLDRQNEQFFGPGTRLTVL.